Included here is one T cell receptor beta chain sequence, with context. The target antigen is unknown. This sequence may be a read error, since a much larger clone differs from it by one base. The data belong to a study of T cells in Graves' hyperthyroidism and ophthalmopathy. At the level of the study: The authors collected peripheral blood at initial diagnosis, before any treatment.

In germline, CDR1 is MNHEY, CDR2 SVGAGI. Between the trimmed V and J ends, which lost 0 bases and 8 bases, there was a span of 26 bases. The CDR3 length is 20 residues. Whole-study findings and limits: Most thyroid clonotypes expanded above 0.001 were also detected in blood.

Ophthalmopathy patients had Clinical Activity Score at least 3, NOSPECS grade at least 4, duration under 3 months. RNA transcripts were the template for amplifying TCR beta CDR3 regions. The primer set for the first-round RT-PCR of the TCR CDR3 was HTBI. One entry per CDR3 protein results from TCRdb running MiXCR on the multiplex PCR reads. The table has about 260,000 distinct CDR3 sequences, over 15% seen once. This receptor was obtained from a woman between 18 and 30 years old with Graves' ophthalmopathy. The specimen was blood. The chain links TRBV6-5 to TRBJ1-6; D is ambiguous. The CDR3 region has the DNA TGTGCCAGCAGTTACTCGAGACTACATACGCCGGAGGAGATTTATTCACCCCTCCACTTT. This translates into CASSYSRLHTPEEIYSPLHF.